Sequencing of this T cell receptor (beta chain) was carried out in a study of blood T cell repertoires in COVID-19. Study-wide background: In each case, the material was cDNA or gDNA derived from T cells, B-cell-depleted T cells, or PBMCs.

The CDR3 sequence is 13 residues long. The germline CDR1 and CDR2 sequences are SNHLY and FYNNEI. The trim removed 6 bases at V and 6 bases at J, leaving 6 bases unmatched. As handled by the study authors: Reference gene primer amplification in the assay estimated nucleated cell counts. Profiled with immunoSEQ multiplex PCR; TCRdb holds only in-frame clones, not every one. The V and J calls and the clone size are those of that table, but D and trimming were determined from the DNA. The sample yields some 37,000 clones, around 90% seen once. The sample comprised peripheral blood. This clonotype was sampled from a man aged 65-85 years with acute or convalescent COVID-19. The chain uses TRBV2 and TRBJ1-2, with 8 positions matching TRBD1. As DNA, the CDR3 is TGTGCCAGCAGCCGGACAGGGAGGGATGGCTACACCTTC. The encoded protein is CASSRTGRDGYTF.